This TCR beta chain derives from a study of T-cell reconstitution after alpha-beta-depleted transplantation in children. Study-wide findings and caveats: Expanded clones from the graft, numbering several hundred, reportedly supplied alpha-beta T cells about two months after transplant.

Comment on this clonotype: The antigen remains undetermined.

The authors prepared the TCRbeta library with unique molecular identifiers. One entry per CDR3 protein, called by TCRdb with MiXCR from the PCR reads. The data contain roughly 570,000 distinct CDR3 sequences, 25% to 30% of them seen just once; the ten biggest clones take up around 36%. Germline V lookup: CDR1 SGHRS, CDR2 YFSETQ. V lost 0 bases, J lost 7 bases, and 11 bases lay in between. This CDR3 has 14 residues. The source is a boy under three years old with Wiskott-Aldrich syndrome, due to receive a stem cell transplant. This material consisted of PBMCs, taken before TCRalphabeta/CD19-depleted stem cell transplant. The chain combines TRBV5-1 with TRBJ2-1; TRBD2 might be the D (5 bases). CDR3 region: CASSLVARGNEQFF. The CDR3 nucleotides are TGCGCCAGCAGCTTGGTGGCGAGAGGGAATGAGCAGTTCTTC.